The clone carrying this TCR beta chain was observed many times. The antigen is not known. The CDR3 consists of 15 residues. V gave up 1 base and J gave up 1 base, with 11 bases separating them. Germline V gene sequence: CDR1 SGHVS, CDR2 FQNEAQ. This sample was included in a study of molecular identifiers for immune sequencing clone quantification. Findings and caveats of the study: Beyond 20 RNA copies, clones held over 98% of effector molecules, compared with under 1% in naive cells.

Naive CD8 T cells were picked out by sorting for CD8+CD4-CCR7+CD45RA+. One entry per CDR3 protein, called by TCRdb with MiXCR from the PCR reads. The table has about 500,000 distinct CDR3 sequences, around a fifth seen once. The sequence was collected from a human donor in good health. Some libraries in this study had Jurkat cell RNA spiked in. The V call is TRBV7-8, the J call TRBJ2-7, with D unclear. Sample: naive CD8+ T cells from blood, with Jurkat cell RNA spiked in. Described subset: FACS-sorted CD8+CD4-CCR7+CD45RA+ naive T cells. CDR3: CASSLVPGRSYEQYF. Written as DNA, the CDR3 is TGTGCCAGCAGCTTAGTCCCCGGAAGATCCTACGAGCAGTACTTC.